This is a list of T cell receptor beta chains from one sample in a study of molecular identifiers for immune sequencing clone quantification. One entry per CDR3 protein results from TCRdb running MiXCR on the PCR reads. The sample lists some 580,000 distinct CDR3 sequences, roughly 27% occurring once. The source material was naive CD8+ T cells from blood, with Jurkat cell RNA spiked in. The receptor set was obtained from a human donor in good health. Some libraries in this study had Jurkat cell RNA spiked in. Both conserved end residues are part of each CDR3. A D gene is named only where the DNA matches it firmly. Clone size is not always given. Where it is, it says once, few, many or a class for expanded clones.

d_call j_call v_call clone_size cdr3_aa
TRBD1 TRBJ1-1 TRBV27 - CASSPRQGVGTEAFF
- TRBJ2-7 TRBV4-3 many CASSLLLEYEQYF
- TRBJ1-5 TRBV7-6 - CASRFGNQPQHF
- TRBJ1-1 TRBV20-1 many CSARGWENTEAFF
- TRBJ2-1 TRBV27 - CASSFTGPAGEQFF
- TRBJ2-1 TRBV20-1 - CSASPAGGEQFF
- TRBJ1-4 TRBV20-1 - CSARPQRGMFEKLFF
- TRBJ1-1 TRBV28 few CASRAGWGVNTEAFF
TRBD1 TRBJ1-1 TRBV28 few CASSFPARGTEAFF
- TRBJ1-1 TRBV5-6 many CASRRGPANTEAFF
- TRBJ2-3 TRBV5-5 few CASSFFLAIPTDTQYF
- TRBJ2-3 TRBV4-1 few CASSPTSTGAPTDTQYF
TRBD2 TRBJ2-3 TRBV23-1 many CAPHGTSGVDTQYF
- TRBJ2-5 TRBV2 - CASSDGGYKETQYF
- TRBJ1-2 TRBV28 once CASIKQGISVVSGYTF
- TRBJ2-7 TRBV28 - CASSYREYEQYF
- TRBJ2-2 TRBV7-6 - CASSKGETQNTGELFF
- TRBJ2-3 TRBV18 few CASSPILKGTDTQYF
- TRBJ1-2 TRBV29-1 - CSVDGGNYGYTF
- TRBJ2-5 TRBV27 many CASRPGRLPETQYF
- TRBJ2-7 TRBV30 - CASGTETYEQYF
TRBD1 TRBJ2-5 TRBV28 - CASSVWTGWQETQYF
TRBD2 TRBJ2-1 TRBV5-6 - CASSRGLADNEQFF
- TRBJ2-1 TRBV7-2 many CASSSRLSYNEQFF
- TRBJ1-1 TRBV12-3/TRBV12-4 many CASSLPLKRGEAFF
- TRBJ1-2 TRBV3-2 few CASSQHRAWTNYGYTF
- TRBJ2-7 TRBV7-9 many CASSPQASYEQYF
TRBD1 TRBJ2-5 TRBV7-9 - CASSPRGSGQGVRETQYF
- TRBJ2-7 TRBV7-9 few CASSPPGSLYEQYF
- TRBJ1-1 TRBV3-2 - CASSQVLHTEEGRLNTEAFF
TRBD2 TRBJ2-1 TRBV15 once CATSRAPLAGGNEQFF
TRBD2 TRBJ2-2 TRBV9 few CASSAEGEAGGAGDTGELFF
- TRBJ2-7 TRBV9 many CASSSRGTDEQYF
- TRBJ2-1 TRBV7-3 - CASSPPTGMGEQFF
- TRBJ1-6 TRBV4-1 few CASSQDPLSSYNSPLHF
- TRBJ2-7 TRBV6-5 - CASGVGSYEQYF
TRBD2 TRBJ2-7 TRBV20-1 few CSASLPSGRALGEQYF
- TRBJ2-2 TRBV29-1 many CSVATKNTGELFF
- TRBJ1-1 TRBV5-6 many CASSSGLIFINTEAFF
TRBD1 TRBJ1-4 TRBV11-2 - CASSTGQDSTNEKLFF
- TRBJ2-2 TRBV28 many CASSYRGGRAGELFF
TRBD1 TRBJ1-1 TRBV5-3 few CASSLIGTGLQHTEAFF
- TRBJ1-5 TRBV11-2 - CASSLGSGASNQPQHF
TRBD2 TRBJ2-7 TRBV20-1 many CSARDAGLANYEQYF
- TRBJ2-7 TRBV2 few CASGVLLTEYEQYF
- TRBJ2-7 TRBV6-6 few CASSYGGGINEQYF
- TRBJ2-7 TRBV4-1 few CASSPSVAVRSYEQYF
- TRBJ2-7 TRBV27 many CASSSTPWEQYF
- TRBJ1-5 TRBV3-1 few CASSQGSPGLGSNQPQHF
- TRBJ2-3 TRBV27 - CASSLTVGDTQYF
TRBD2 TRBJ2-1 TRBV12-3/TRBV12-4 - CASSPPAGGRNEQFF
TRBD1 TRBJ2-7 TRBV12-3/TRBV12-4 - CASSPGTGREQYF
TRBD2 TRBJ2-2 TRBV7-9 - CASSFGLADANTGELFF
TRBD1 TRBJ1-4 TRBV7-6 few CASSLGTVTEKLFF
- TRBJ2-3 TRBV10-1 few CASSESGLPGQYF
TRBD1 TRBJ2-5 TRBV5-1 many CASSGRDRGPETQYF
- TRBJ2-7 TRBV6-1 few CASSEGPSTYEQYF
- TRBJ2-7 TRBV7-9 many CASSPWGGGYEQYF
TRBD2 TRBJ2-3 TRBV30 - CAWSWERESDPDTQYF